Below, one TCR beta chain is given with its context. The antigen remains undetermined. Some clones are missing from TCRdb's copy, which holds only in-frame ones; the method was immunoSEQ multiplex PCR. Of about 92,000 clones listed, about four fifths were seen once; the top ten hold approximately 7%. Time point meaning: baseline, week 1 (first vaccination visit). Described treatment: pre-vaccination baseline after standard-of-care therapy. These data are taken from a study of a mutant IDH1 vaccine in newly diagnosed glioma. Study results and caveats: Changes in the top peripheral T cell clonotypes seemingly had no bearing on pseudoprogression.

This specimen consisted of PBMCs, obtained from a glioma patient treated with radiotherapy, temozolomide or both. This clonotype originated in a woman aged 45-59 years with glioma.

The CDR3 region has the DNA TGTGCCAGCAGCTTAAACAAGGACACCATATATTTT. Protein sequence: CASSLNKDTIYF. This chain connects TRBV7-6 to TRBJ1-3; D is unclear. Trimming removed 2 bases from V and 8 bases from J, with 7 bases in between. The CDR3 contains 12 residues. Germline CDR1 SGHVS, CDR2 FNYEAQ.